These 23 T cell receptor beta chains came from one sample sequenced in a study of beta chain features in type 1 diabetes. The whole isolated RNA underwent reverse transcription, so sequencing captured expressed TCRB transcripts. Only in-frame clones appear in the TCRdb table, and some are missing; sequencing was by immunoSEQ multiplex PCR. The sample contains roughly 350,000 clones, 9.5% to 10% of which appear only once. The study, taken as a whole, reports: Shorter TCRB CDR3s, moderately but significantly so, were found in Type 1 diabetes patients in all four CD4+ subsets.

No cognate antigen is known for these TCRs. Sample: central memory CD4+ T cells from blood. Receptors were obtained from a man under 40 with type 1 diabetes.

This chain links TRBV25-1 with TRBJ1-5; no clear D gene. Deletions cut 5 bases from V and 0 bases from J, with 11 bases between. Germline-derived CDR1 and CDR2 are MGHDK and SYGVNS. The CDR3 consists of 15 residues. This CDR3 reads CASSSNLDSNQPQHF. The CDR3, as DNA: TGTGCCAGCAGTTCCAATTTGGATAGCAATCAGCCCCAGCATTTT. Full variable domain (remainder filled in from reference TRBV25-1 and TRBJ1-5): EADIYQTPRYLVIGTGKKITLECSQTMGHDKMYWYQQDPGMELHLIHYSYGVNSTEKGDLSSESTVSRIRTEHFPLTLESARPSHTSQYLCASSSNLDSNQPQHFGDGTRLSIL.

This clone was picked up a small number of times. The rearrangement uses TRBV15 and TRBJ2-5; D gene unclear. Germline values: CDR1 LNHNV, CDR2 YYDKDF (reference sequence). V dropped 1 base and J dropped 4 bases, with 4 bases sitting between them. The CDR3 runs 12 residues. CDR3 coding DNA: TGTGCCACCAGCAGAGGTAGAGAGACCCAGTACTTC. Residues: CATSRGRETQYF.

The chain combines TRBV4-3 with TRBJ1-3; D unresolved. Trimming took off 4 bases at V and 3 bases at J, with 13 bases between the two ends. This CDR3 spans 15 amino acids. CDR1 is LGHNA, CDR2 YSLEER, per germline. The CDR3 DNA is TGCGCCAGCAGCCTTTCGGGAGGGAATGGAAACACCATATATTTT. Its protein is CASSLSGGNGNTIYF.

This clone appeared many times. The rearrangement joins TRBV10-3 to TRBJ2-7; D remains unclear. This CDR3 comprises 13 residues. Germline loops: CDR1 ENHRY, CDR2 SYGVKD. The V end lost 3 bases, the J end lost 0 bases, and 6 bases lay between the germline ends. The CDR3 region has the DNA TGTGCCATCAGTGAAATGAACTCCTACGAGCAGTACTTC. As protein: CAISEMNSYEQYF.

This clone has more than one count but fewer than ten. The chain couples TRBV4-3 to TRBJ1-4; 7 bases are a match to TRBD1. Germline V gives CDR1 LGHNA, CDR2 YSLEER. This CDR3 is built from 16 residues. Trimming at V came to 0 bases and at J to 4 bases, leaving 5 bases not matched to a gene. CDR3 sequence (DNA): TGCGCCAGCAGCCAAGATCAGGGACAGTATAATGAAAAACTGTTTTTT. This codes for CASSQDQGQYNEKLFF.

The CDR3 reads CATSTGTSGYNEQFF. CDR3 DNA sequence: TGTGCCACCAGCACCGGGACTAGCGGATACAATGAGCAGTTCTTC. The chain recombines TRBV15 with TRBJ2-1, with TRBD2 matching 11 bases. Germline V CDR1 and CDR2: LNHNV, YYDKDF (reference sequence). The junction had 3 bases not matched to a gene; V was cut back by 4 bases and J by 4 bases. The CDR3 sequence is 15 residues long.

The sample holds a few counts of this clone. The chain couples TRBV28 to TRBJ2-2; 8 positions match TRBD2. The CDR3 length is 15 residues. After removal of 7 bases from V and 4 bases from J, the junction contained 8 bases not matched to a gene. The germline CDR1 and CDR2 sequences are MDHEN and SYDVKM. The DNA for the CDR3 is TGTGCCAGCAATCTCGGGGGGGCGCCCACCGGGGAGCTGTTTTTT. Translating gives CASNLGGAPTGELFF. Using reference TRBV28 and TRBJ2-2 for the parts outside the CDR3, the full variable domain is DVKVTQSSRYLVKRTGEKVFLECVQDMDHENMFWYRQDPGLGLRLIYFSYDVKMKEKGDIPEGYSVSREKKERFSLILESASTNQTSMYLCASNLGGAPTGELFFGEGSRLTVL.

This clone was found many times. The rearrangement uses TRBV2 and TRBJ2-1, with D unresolved. Trimming shortened V by 5 bases and J by 5 bases, and 10 bases separated the two germline ends. In germline, CDR1 is SNHLY, CDR2 FYNNEI. This CDR3 has 13 residues. The CDR3 loop is CASSYESNNEQFF. The CDR3 DNA is TGTGCCAGCAGTTACGAATCCAACAATGAGCAGTTCTTC.

The sample holds many counts of this clone. The CDR3 bases are TGTGCCAGCAGTGCGGCGGGACAAGAGACCCAGTACTTC. Translated: CASSAAGQETQYF. This sequence joins TRBV25-1 and TRBJ2-5; tentatively, D is TRBD2 (6 bases). The germline V gene has CDR1 MGHDK and CDR2 SYGVNS. CDR3 length equals 13 residues. Trimming pared 4 bases from V and 2 bases from J, leaving 8 bases between.

This clone was seen only a few times. The rearrangement uses TRBV7-9 and TRBJ2-3, with 10 bases lining up with TRBD2. V gave up 4 bases and J gave up 14 bases; unmatched junction bases: 15. Germline loops: CDR1 SEHNR, CDR2 FQNEAQ (reference sequence). The CDR3 runs to 15 residues. CDR3 DNA sequence: TGTGCCAGCAGCTCAGCGGGAGGGCCTATCGGTTTATTGTATTTT. Residues: CASSSAGGPIGLLYF.

CDR3 nucleotide sequence: TGCGCCAGCAGCTCAAGGTACGGGGATGAGCAGTTCTTC. It codes for CASSSRYGDEQFF. This sequence joins TRBV5-1 and TRBJ2-1; perhaps TRBD2 as D (5 bases). V gave up 3 bases and J gave up 8 bases, with 12 bases separating them. There are 13 residues in the CDR3. CDR1 is SGHRS, CDR2 YFSETQ, per germline.

The V and J genes are TRBV5-4 and TRBJ1-2; D might be TRBD1 (6 bases). From germline, CDR1 is SGHNT and CDR2 YYREEE (reference sequence). The germline V and J ends were trimmed by 4 bases and 4 bases, with 17 bases remaining between them. The CDR3 is 15 residues long. CDR3 nucleotides: TGTGCCAGCAGCGCTCCGCAACAGGGAAGCTATGGCTACACCTTC. Translated, it gives CASSAPQQGSYGYTF. The entire variable domain, with the rest obtained from reference TRBV5-4 and TRBJ1-2, is as follows: ETGVTQSPTHLIKTRGQQVTLRCSSQSGHNTVSWYQQALGQGPQFIFQYYREEENGRGNFPPRFSGLQFPNYSSELNVNALELDDSALYLCASSAPQQGSYGYTFGSGTRLTVV.

This clone was seen a handful of times. Relative to the germline gene, one junction end is altered; a read error may explain this. The chain couples TRBV10-3 to TRBJ2-5, with 7 nucleotides matching TRBD2. Germline-derived CDR1 and CDR2 are ENHRY and SYGVKD. There are 15 residues in the CDR3. CDR3 protein: CASSLSGGSQETQYF. The CDR3 DNA follows: TGTGCCAGCAGTCTTTCCGGGGGGTCCCAAGAGACCCAGTACTTC.

This clone came up many times. The chain uses TRBV7-9 and TRBJ2-7; 10 bases map to TRBD1. The CDR3 has 14 amino acids. CDR1 and CDR2 from the germline V gene are SEHNR and FQNEAQ (reference sequence). The ends lost 4 bases at V and 6 bases at J; junction bases unmatched: 6. CDR3 amino acids: CASSSGTGAGEQYF. The CDR3 region has the DNA TGTGCCAGCAGCTCCGGGACAGGGGCGGGCGAGCAGTACTTC.

This sequence joins TRBV14 and TRBJ2-7; a weak D match, TRBD2 (6 bases). The germline CDR1 and CDR2 sequences are SGHDN and FVKESK. The CDR3 length is 13 residues. Trimming pared 4 bases from V and 3 bases from J, leaving 10 bases between. Here the CDR3 reads CASSLGLLYEQYF. In nucleotides, the CDR3 is TGTGCCAGCAGCCTGGGACTCCTCTACGAGCAGTACTTC.

The chain uses TRBV6-6 and TRBJ2-7; D is perhaps TRBD1 (5 bases). Germline CDR1 MNHNY, CDR2 SVGAGI (reference sequence). The CDR3 consists of 13 residues. V lost 6 bases to trimming and J lost 3 bases, with 12 bases between them. The CDR3 spells CASRQTASYEQYF. In DNA, the CDR3 is TGTGCCAGCAGGCAGACAGCAAGCTACGAGCAGTACTTC.

V gene TRBV6-1 combines with J gene TRBJ1-4, with D uncertain. The CDR3 is 14 residues long. V lost 2 bases and J 8 bases, leaving 12 bases between the germline ends. CDR1 MNHNS and CDR2 SASEGT come from the germline V gene. CDR3 nucleotide sequence: TGTGCCAGCAGTGAATCTAAGTTGGGGGAAAAACTGTTTTTT. The encoded protein is CASSESKLGEKLFF.

This clone was seen more than once but under ten times. This sample includes further DNA sequences coding for the same CDR3. V gene TRBV19 combines with J gene TRBJ1-5, with 9 positions matching TRBD1. Per germline, CDR1 LNHDA and CDR2 SQIVND (reference sequence). V trimming: 5 bases; J trimming: 4 bases; junction bases outside the gene matches: 0. The CDR3 is 13 amino acids. CDR3 DNA: TGTGCCAGTAGTGGGACAGGGAATCAGCCCCAGCATTTT. Protein: CASSGTGNQPQHF.

This chain connects TRBV19 to TRBJ2-7; the D gene is possibly TRBD1 (6 bases). Germline V gene data show CDR1 as LNHDA and CDR2 as SQIVND (reference sequence). V shed 8 bases and J shed 0 bases, with 11 bases lying between them. This CDR3 contains 13 residues. CDR3 in DNA: TGTGCCAGTCGATACAGGGACTCCTACGAGCAGTACTTC. Encoded protein: CASRYRDSYEQYF.

The chain uses TRBV2 and TRBJ2-7; D remains unclear. Germline V gene lookup returns CDR1 SNHLY and CDR2 FYNNEI. The V and J ends lost 0 bases and 6 bases respectively, with 12 bases between them. This CDR3 has 14 residues. The CDR3 bases are TGTGCCAGCAGTGAAGCCTACAGTCAATCCGAGCAGTACTTC. Its translation is CASSEAYSQSEQYF.

The CDR3 is CASSRDNNNQPQHF. Here the CDR3 DNA reads TGTGCCAGCTCACGGGACAACAACAATCAGCCCCAGCATTTT. The V call is TRBV7-6, the J call TRBJ1-5; a possible D gene is TRBD1 (6 bases). Germline V CDR1 and CDR2: SGHVS, FNYEAQ. Trimming stripped 8 bases from V and 3 bases from J, with 14 bases between. The length of the CDR3 is 14 residues.

The chain joins TRBV5-1 to TRBJ2-7; possibly TRBD1 for D (5 bases). The V gene's germline CDR1 is SGHRS and CDR2 YFSETQ. V gave up 0 bases and J gave up 3 bases, with 10 bases separating them. The CDR3 consists of 14 residues. The CDR3 DNA reads TGCGCCAGCAGCTTGGCCCAGGGTCGCTACGAGCAGTACTTC. The encoded protein is CASSLAQGRYEQYF.

This clone was seen a few times. The germline gene is not matched at one end of the junction; a read error may be the cause. V gene TRBV5-1 combines with J gene TRBJ2-1, with TRBD1 identical over 9 bases. Per the germline V gene, CDR1 is SGHRS and CDR2 is YFSETQ. CDR3 size: 16 residues. The CDR3: CASSLGQGVGYDEQFF. Here the CDR3 DNA reads TGCGCCAGCAGCTTGGGACAGGGGGTGGGCTACGATGAGCAGTTCTTC.